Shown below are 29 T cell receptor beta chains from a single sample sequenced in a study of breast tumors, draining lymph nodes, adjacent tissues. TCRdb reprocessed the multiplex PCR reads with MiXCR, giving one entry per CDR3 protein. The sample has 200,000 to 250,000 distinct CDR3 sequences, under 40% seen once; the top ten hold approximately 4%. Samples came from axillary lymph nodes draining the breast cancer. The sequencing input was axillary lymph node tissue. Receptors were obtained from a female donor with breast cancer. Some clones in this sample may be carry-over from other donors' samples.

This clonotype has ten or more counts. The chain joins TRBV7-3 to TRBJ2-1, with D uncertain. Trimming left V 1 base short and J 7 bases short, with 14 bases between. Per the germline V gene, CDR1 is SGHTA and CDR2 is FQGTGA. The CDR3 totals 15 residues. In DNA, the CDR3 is TGTGCCAGCAGCTTAATCCCAGGATCACGTAATGAGCAGTTCTTC. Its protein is CASSLIPGSRNEQFF.

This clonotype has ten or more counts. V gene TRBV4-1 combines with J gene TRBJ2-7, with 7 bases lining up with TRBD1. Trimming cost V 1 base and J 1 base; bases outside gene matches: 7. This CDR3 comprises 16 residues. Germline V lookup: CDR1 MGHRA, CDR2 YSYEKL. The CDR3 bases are TGCGCCAGCAGCCAAGGTCCACAGGGGCTGTCCTACGAGCAGTACTTC. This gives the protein CASSQGPQGLSYEQYF.

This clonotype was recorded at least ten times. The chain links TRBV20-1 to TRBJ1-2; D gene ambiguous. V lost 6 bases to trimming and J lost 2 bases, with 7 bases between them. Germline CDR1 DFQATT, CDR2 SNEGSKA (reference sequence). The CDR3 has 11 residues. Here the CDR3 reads CSAGPNYGYTF. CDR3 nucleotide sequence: TGCAGTGCCGGCCCCAACTATGGCTACACCTTC.

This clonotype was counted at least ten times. The CDR3 here is CSATRGGRGDTQYF. CDR3 in DNA: TGCAGTGCAACTCGGGGGGGCCGTGGAGATACGCAGTATTTT. This rearrangement joins TRBV20-1 to TRBJ2-3; 8 nucleotides match TRBD2. The CDR3 has 14 residues. Germline CDR1 and CDR2: DFQATT and SNEGSKA (reference sequence). J lost 5 bases, V lost 6 bases, and 10 bases had no gene match.

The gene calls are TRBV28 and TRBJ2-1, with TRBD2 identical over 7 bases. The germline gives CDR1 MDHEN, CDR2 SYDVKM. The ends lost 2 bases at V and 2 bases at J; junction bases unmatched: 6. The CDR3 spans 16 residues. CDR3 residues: CASSLVGGRTYNEQFF. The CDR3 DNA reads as TGTGCCAGCAGTTTAGTGGGAGGGAGGACCTACAATGAGCAGTTCTTC.

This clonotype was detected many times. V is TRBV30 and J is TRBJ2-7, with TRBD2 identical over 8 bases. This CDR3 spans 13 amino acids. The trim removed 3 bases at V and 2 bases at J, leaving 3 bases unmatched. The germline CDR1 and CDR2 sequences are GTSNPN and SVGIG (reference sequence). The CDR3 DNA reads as TGTGCCTGGAGCATAGCGGGACCCTACGAGCAGTACTTC. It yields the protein CAWSIAGPYEQYF.

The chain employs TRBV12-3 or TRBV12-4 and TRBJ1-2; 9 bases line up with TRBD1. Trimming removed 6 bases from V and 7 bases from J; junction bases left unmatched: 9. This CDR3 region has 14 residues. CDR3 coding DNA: TGTGCCAGCAGGTCCGGGACAGGGTCGGCTGGCTACACCTTC. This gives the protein CASRSGTGSAGYTF.

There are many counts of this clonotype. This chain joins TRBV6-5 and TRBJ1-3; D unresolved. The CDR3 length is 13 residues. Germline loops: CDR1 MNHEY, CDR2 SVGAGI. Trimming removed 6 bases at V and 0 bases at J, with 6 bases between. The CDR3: CASRTLSGNTIYF. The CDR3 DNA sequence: TGTGCCAGCAGGACCCTCTCTGGAAACACCATATATTTT.

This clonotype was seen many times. This CDR3 reads CASSIFHGSEQYF. The CDR3 nucleotides are TGTGCCAGTAGTATTTTCCATGGAAGCGAGCAGTACTTC. The chain combines TRBV19 with TRBJ2-7; D unresolved. The CDR3 runs 13 residues. Trimming left V 3 bases short and J 6 bases short, with 12 bases between. Per germline, CDR1 LNHDA and CDR2 SQIVND (reference sequence).

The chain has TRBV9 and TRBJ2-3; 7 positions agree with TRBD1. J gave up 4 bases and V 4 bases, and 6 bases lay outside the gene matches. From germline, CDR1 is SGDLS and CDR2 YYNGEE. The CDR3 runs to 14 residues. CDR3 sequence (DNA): TGTGCCAGCAGCACACAGGGGACCGCAGATACGCAGTATTTT. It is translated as CASSTQGTADTQYF.

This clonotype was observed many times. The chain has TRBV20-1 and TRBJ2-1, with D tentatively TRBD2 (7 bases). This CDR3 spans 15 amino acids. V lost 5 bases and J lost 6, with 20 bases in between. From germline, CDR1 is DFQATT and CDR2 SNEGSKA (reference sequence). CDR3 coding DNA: TGCAGTGCTCGCGCGAGGCACGGGGGGCTCAATGAGCAGTTCTTC. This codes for CSARARHGGLNEQFF.

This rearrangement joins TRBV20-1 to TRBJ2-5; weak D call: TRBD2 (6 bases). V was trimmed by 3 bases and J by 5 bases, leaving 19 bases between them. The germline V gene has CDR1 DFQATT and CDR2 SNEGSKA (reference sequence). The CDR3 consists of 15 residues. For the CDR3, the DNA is TGCAGTGCTAGCTACCCCCAGGGAGGTGATGAGACCCAGTACTTC. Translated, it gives CSASYPQGGDETQYF.

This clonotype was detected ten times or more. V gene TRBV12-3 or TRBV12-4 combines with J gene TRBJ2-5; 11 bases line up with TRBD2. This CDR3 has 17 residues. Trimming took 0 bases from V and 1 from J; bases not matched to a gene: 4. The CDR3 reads CASSLAIGTSGQETQYF. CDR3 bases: TGTGCCAGCAGTTTAGCGATAGGGACTAGCGGCCAAGAGACCCAGTACTTC.

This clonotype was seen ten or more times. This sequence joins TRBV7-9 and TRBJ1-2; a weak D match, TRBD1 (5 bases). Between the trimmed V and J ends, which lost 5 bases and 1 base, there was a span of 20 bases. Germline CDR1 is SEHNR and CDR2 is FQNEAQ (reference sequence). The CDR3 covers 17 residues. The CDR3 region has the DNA TGTGCCAGCAGCCCGACTGGGACGGCATCCATTAACTATGGCTACACCTTC. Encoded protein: CASSPTGTASINYGYTF.

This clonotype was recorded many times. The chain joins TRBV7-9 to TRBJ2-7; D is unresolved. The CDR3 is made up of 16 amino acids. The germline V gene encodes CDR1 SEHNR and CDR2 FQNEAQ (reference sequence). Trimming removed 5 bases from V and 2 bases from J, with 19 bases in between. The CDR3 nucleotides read TGTGCCAGCAGCGACACCGGCGGAAGCTCCCCCTACGAGCAGTACTTC. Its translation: CASSDTGGSSPYEQYF.

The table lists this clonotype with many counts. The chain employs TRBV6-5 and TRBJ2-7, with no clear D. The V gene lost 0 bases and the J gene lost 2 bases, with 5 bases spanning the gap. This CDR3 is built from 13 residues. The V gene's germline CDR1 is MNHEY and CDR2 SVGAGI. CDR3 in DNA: TGTGCCAGCAGTTACTCAGGAGCCTACGAGCAGTACTTC. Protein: CASSYSGAYEQYF.

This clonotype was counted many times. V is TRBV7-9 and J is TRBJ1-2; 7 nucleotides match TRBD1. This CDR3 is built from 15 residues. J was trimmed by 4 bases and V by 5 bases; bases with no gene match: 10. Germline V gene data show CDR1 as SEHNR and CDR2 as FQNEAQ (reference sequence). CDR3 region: CASSPPGTDLYGYTF. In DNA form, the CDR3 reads TGTGCCAGCAGCCCGCCCGGGACAGACCTCTATGGCTACACCTTC.

CDR3 bases: TGTGCCAGCAGCGTAGACCCCTCGGGGAATAGCAATCAGCCCCAGCATTTT. Amino acid sequence: CASSVDPSGNSNQPQHF. V and J are TRBV9 and TRBJ1-5; D unresolved. CDR3 length: 17 residues. The germline V gene has CDR1 SGDLS and CDR2 YYNGEE. The V end was cut by 0 bases, the J end by 0 bases, with 13 bases between. The variable domain in full, completed from reference TRBV9 and TRBJ1-5, reads DSGVTQTPKHLITATGQRVTLRCSPRSGDLSVYWYQQSLDQGLQFLIQYYNGEERAKGNILERFSAQQFPDLHSELNLSSLELGDSALYFCASSVDPSGNSNQPQHFGDGTRLSIL.

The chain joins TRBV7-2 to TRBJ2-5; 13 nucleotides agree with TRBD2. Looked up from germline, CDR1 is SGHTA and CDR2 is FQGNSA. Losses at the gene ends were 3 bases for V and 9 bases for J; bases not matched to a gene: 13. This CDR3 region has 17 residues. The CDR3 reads CASSFLRTSGGPQPQYF. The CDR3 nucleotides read TGTGCCAGCAGCTTTCTTAGGACTAGCGGGGGACCTCAGCCCCAGTACTTC.

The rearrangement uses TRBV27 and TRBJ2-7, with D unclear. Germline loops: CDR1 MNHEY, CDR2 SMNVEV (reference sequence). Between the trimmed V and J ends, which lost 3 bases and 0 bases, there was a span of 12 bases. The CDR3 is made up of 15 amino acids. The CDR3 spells CASSFVAKSSYEQYF. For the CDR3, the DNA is TGTGCCAGCAGTTTTGTCGCCAAGAGCTCCTACGAGCAGTACTTC.

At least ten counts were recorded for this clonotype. The CDR3 here is CSASVAGGKETQYF. The CDR3 DNA sequence: TGCAGTGCTAGCGTAGCGGGGGGCAAAGAGACCCAGTACTTC. The rearrangement joins TRBV20-1 to TRBJ2-5; 10 nucleotides agree with TRBD2. Germline V gene lookup returns CDR1 DFQATT and CDR2 SNEGSKA (reference sequence). The V segment lost 3 bases and the J segment 3 bases; nucleotides outside the gene matches: 4. CDR3 length equals 14 residues.

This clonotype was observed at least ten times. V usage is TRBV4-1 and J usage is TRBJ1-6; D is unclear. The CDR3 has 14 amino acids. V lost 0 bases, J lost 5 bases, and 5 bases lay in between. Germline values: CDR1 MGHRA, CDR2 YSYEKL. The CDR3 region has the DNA TGCGCCAGCAGCCAAGACGTCGATAATTCACCCCTCCACTTT. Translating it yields CASSQDVDNSPLHF.

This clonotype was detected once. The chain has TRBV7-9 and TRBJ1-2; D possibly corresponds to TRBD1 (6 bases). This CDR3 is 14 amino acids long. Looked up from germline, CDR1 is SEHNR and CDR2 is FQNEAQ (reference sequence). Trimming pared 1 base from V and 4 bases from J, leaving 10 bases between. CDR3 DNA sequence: TGTGCCAGCAGCTTAGTCAGGGGCTTCTATGGCTACACCTTC. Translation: CASSLVRGFYGYTF.

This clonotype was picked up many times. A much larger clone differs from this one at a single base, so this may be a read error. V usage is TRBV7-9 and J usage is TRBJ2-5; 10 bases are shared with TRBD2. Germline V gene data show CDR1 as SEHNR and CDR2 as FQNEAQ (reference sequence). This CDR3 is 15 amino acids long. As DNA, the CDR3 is TGTGCCAGCAGGTTCGGGACTAGCGACAAAGAGACCCAGCACTTC. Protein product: CASRFGTSDKETQHF.

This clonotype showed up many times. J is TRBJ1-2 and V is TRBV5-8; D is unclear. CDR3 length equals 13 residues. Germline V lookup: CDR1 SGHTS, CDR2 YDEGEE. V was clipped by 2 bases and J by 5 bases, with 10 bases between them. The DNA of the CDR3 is TGTGCCAGCAGCTTTAGTGAGAAGTATGGCTACACCTTC. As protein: CASSFSEKYGYTF.

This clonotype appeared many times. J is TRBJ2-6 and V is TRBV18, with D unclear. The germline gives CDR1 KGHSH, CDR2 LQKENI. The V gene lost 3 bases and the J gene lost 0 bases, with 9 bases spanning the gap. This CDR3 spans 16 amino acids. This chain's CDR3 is CASSPLAVSGANVLTF. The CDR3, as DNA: TGTGCCAGCTCACCCCTGGCGGTCTCTGGGGCCAACGTCCTGACTTTC.

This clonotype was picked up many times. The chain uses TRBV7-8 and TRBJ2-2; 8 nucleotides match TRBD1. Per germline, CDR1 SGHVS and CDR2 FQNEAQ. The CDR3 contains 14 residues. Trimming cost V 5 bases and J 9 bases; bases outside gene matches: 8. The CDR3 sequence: CASSQTGGFRELFF. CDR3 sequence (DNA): TGTGCCAGCAGCCAAACAGGGGGTTTCCGGGAGCTGTTTTTT. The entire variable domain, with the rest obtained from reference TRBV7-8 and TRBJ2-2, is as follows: GAGVSQSPRYKVAKRGQDVALRCDPISGHVSLFWYQQALGQGPEFLTYFQNEAQLDKSGLPSDRFFAERPEGSVSTLKIQRTQQEDSAVYLCASSQTGGFRELFFGEGSRLTVL.

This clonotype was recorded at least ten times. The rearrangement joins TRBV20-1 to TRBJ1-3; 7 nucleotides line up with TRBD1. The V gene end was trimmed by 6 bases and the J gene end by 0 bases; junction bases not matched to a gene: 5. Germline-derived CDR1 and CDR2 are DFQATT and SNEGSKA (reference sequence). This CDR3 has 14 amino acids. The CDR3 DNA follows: TGCAGTGCCTCGACAGGGTCCTCTGGAAACACCATATATTTT. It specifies CSASTGSSGNTIYF.

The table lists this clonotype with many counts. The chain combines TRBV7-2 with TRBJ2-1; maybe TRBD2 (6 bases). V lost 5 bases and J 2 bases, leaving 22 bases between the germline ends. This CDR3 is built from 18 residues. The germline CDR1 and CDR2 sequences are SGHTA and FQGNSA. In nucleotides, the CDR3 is TGTGCCAGCAGCCTTCATTTGGGGCGGGGAGGCCCCTACAATGAGCAGTTCTTC. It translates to CASSLHLGRGGPYNEQFF.